This section outlines one T cell receptor (beta chain) sequence together with its context. What it recognizes is unknown. The data belong to a study of cytomegalovirus exposure and HLA in healthy donors. General observations from the study: Relative to equally common others, HLA-associated TCR beta chains showed greater clonal expansion in a later analysis.

This CDR3 has 16 residues. Germline V CDR1 and CDR2: SEHNR, FQNEAQ (reference sequence). V shed 6 bases and J 9 bases; nucleotides not matched to a gene: 12. 60 Vbeta and 13 Jbeta primers were used in PCR. Data came from immunoSEQ multiplex PCR; TCRdb stores just in-frame clones and leaves some out. The sample consists of roughly 140,000 clones, about 80% of them appearing once. The sample was PBMCs. This TCR derives from a middle-aged man in good health and CMV-seronegative. The rearrangement links TRBV7-9 to TRBJ2-1; TRBD2 agrees at 12 bases. CDR3 in amino acids: CASRSLAGGHRIEQFF. Here the CDR3 DNA reads TGTGCCAGCAGGTCTCTAGCGGGGGGGCACAGAATTGAGCAGTTCTTC.